These 23 T cell receptor beta chains share one sample of origin, sequenced in a study of blood T cell repertoires in COVID-19. Clones were sequenced by immunoSEQ multiplex PCR, and TCRdb holds only the in-frame ones, with some missing. The profile shows tens of thousands of clones, 82% of them singletons. Specimen: peripheral blood. All receptors come from a man aged 50-59 years with active or convalescent COVID-19.

The V gene is TRBV5-1, the J gene TRBJ2-2; 12 positions match TRBD1. This CDR3 is 17 amino acids long. Germline CDR1 is SGHRS and CDR2 is YFSETQ. V lost 2 bases and J lost 7; bases outside the gene matches: 9. In DNA form, the CDR3 reads TGCGCCAGCAGCTTTGGGACAGGGGGCGGAAAGGACGGGGAGCTGTTTTTT. It encodes CASSFGTGGGKDGELFF. Full variable domain (remainder filled in from reference TRBV5-1 and TRBJ2-2): KAGVTQTPRYLIKTRGQQVTLSCSPISGHRSVSWYQQTPGQGLQFLFEYFSETQRNKGNFPGRFSGRQFSNSRSEMNVSTLELGDSALYLCASSFGTGGGKDGELFFGEGSRLTVL.

The CDR3 region has the DNA TGTGCCAGCAGCTTAGCGGCTGCTGGAAACACCATATATTTT. Amino acids: CASSLAAAGNTIYF. The V call is TRBV7-9, the J call TRBJ1-3; D is uncertain. Trimming stripped 0 bases from V and 2 bases from J, with 5 bases between. This CDR3 has 14 residues. Germline V gene lookup returns CDR1 SEHNR and CDR2 FQNEAQ (reference sequence).

The DNA for the CDR3 is TGTGCCAGCAGTGAAGCGATGGCTGGCTACACCTTC. This codes for CASSEAMAGYTF. The chain has TRBV6-1 and TRBJ1-2, with no clear D. The CDR3 length is 12 residues. Per the germline V gene, CDR1 is MNHNS and CDR2 is SASEGT. With 0 bases removed from V and 7 bases from J, the gap between germline ends came to 6 bases.

The CDR3 loop is CASSYTGAPGTEAFF. The DNA for the CDR3 is TGTGCCAGTAGTTATACAGGGGCTCCGGGGACTGAAGCTTTCTTT. This chain joins TRBV19 and TRBJ1-1, with 7 bases fitting TRBD1. Germline V lookup: CDR1 LNHDA, CDR2 SQIVND (reference sequence). V lost 5 bases, J lost 5 bases, and 11 bases stayed unmatched. The CDR3 has 15 amino acids.

The V gene is TRBV5-6, the J gene TRBJ1-5; perhaps TRBD1 as D (6 bases). The CDR3 sequence is 16 residues long. V lost 2 bases and J 5 bases, leaving 17 bases between the germline ends. Germline V gene data show CDR1 as SGHDT and CDR2 as YYEEEE. The CDR3 spells CASSLRDIGVDQPQHF. DNA for the CDR3: TGTGCCAGCAGCTTAAGGGACATTGGAGTGGATCAGCCCCAGCATTTT.

The V gene is TRBV6-2 or TRBV6-3, the J gene TRBJ1-6, with D possibly being TRBD1 (5 bases). This CDR3 has 15 amino acids. Germline loops: CDR1 MNHEY, CDR2 SVGEGT. V lost 2 bases and J lost 10, with 15 bases in between. The CDR3 here is CASSYAGVLGSPLHF. CDR3 DNA: TGTGCCAGCAGTTACGCGGGGGTTCTTGGGTCACCCCTCCACTTT.

The chain carries TRBV11-2 and TRBJ2-7; 11 nucleotides align to TRBD1. This CDR3 comprises 16 residues. V dropped 5 bases and J dropped 1; count of bases not matched to a gene: 7. Germline V lookup: CDR1 SGHAT, CDR2 FQNNGV. The CDR3 region is CASSPIRDRGSYEQYV. The CDR3, as DNA: TGTGCCAGCAGCCCAATCCGGGACAGGGGGTCCTACGAGCAGTACGTC.

This rearrangement joins TRBV12-3 or TRBV12-4 to TRBJ2-5, with D possibly being TRBD2 (6 bases). There are 13 residues in the CDR3. V shed 6 bases and J shed 2 bases, with 10 bases lying between them. DNA of the CDR3: TGTGCCAGCAGAGGGACTCCACAAGAGACCCAGTACTTC. As protein: CASRGTPQETQYF.

The gene calls are TRBV28 and TRBJ1-4; 8 bases are shared with TRBD1. CDR3 size: 14 residues. Unmatched junction bases numbered 7, after V lost 5 bases and J lost 8 bases. CDR1 MDHEN and CDR2 SYDVKM come from the germline V gene. The CDR3 DNA reads as TGTGCCAGCAGTAATGGACAGGGTCGCGAAAAACTGTTTTTT. It specifies CASSNGQGREKLFF.

V and J are TRBV15 and TRBJ2-5, with TRBD1 identical over 8 bases. The CDR3 has 14 amino acids. The ends lost 2 bases at V and 4 bases at J; junction bases unmatched: 3. CDR1 is LNHNV and CDR2 is YYDKDF in the germline V gene (reference sequence). The CDR3 protein is CATSRQGAGETQYF. Here the CDR3 DNA reads TGTGCCACCAGCAGACAGGGGGCAGGAGAGACCCAGTACTTC.

This chain joins TRBV24-1 and TRBJ2-2; no definite D call. CDR1 KGHDR and CDR2 SFDVKD come from the germline V gene. V was shortened by 7 bases and J by 6 bases, with 5 bases between the two germline ends. CDR3 length: 11 amino acids. The CDR3 region has the DNA TGTGCCACCAGGAGCGCCGGGGAGCTGTTTTTT. It codes for CATRSAGELFF.

The chain recombines TRBV30 with TRBJ1-4; D might be TRBD1 (5 bases). Looked up from germline, CDR1 is GTSNPN and CDR2 is SVGIG (reference sequence). This CDR3 has 14 residues. V was trimmed by 7 bases and J by 10 bases, leaving 22 bases between them. The CDR3 spells CASGTDRGVGKLFF. In nucleotides, the CDR3 is TGTGCCTCCGGGACTGATCGGGGGGTTGGAAAACTGTTTTTT.

The rearrangement joins TRBV7-9 to TRBJ2-5; 8 bases line up with TRBD1. The CDR3 runs 18 residues. After removal of 5 bases from V and 1 base from J, the junction contained 15 bases not matched to a gene. The germline CDR1 and CDR2 sequences are SEHNR and FQNEAQ (reference sequence). In DNA, the CDR3 is TGTGCCAGCAGCACCTACAAGGGACAGGCTAGTACCCAAGAGACCCAGTACTTC. Translating gives CASSTYKGQASTQETQYF.

The CDR3 is CASSQEAGGPGTQYF. CDR3 sequence (DNA): TGCGCCAGCAGCCAAGAAGCGGGGGGGCCTGGGACCCAGTACTTC. The chain joins TRBV4-1 to TRBJ2-5; 10 bases line up with TRBD2. This CDR3 is 15 amino acids long. Germline-derived CDR1 and CDR2 are MGHRA and YSYEKL. After removal of 0 bases from V and 7 bases from J, the junction contained 5 bases not matched to a gene.

V and J are TRBV5-6 and TRBJ2-5; the match to TRBD1 covers 8 bases. Trimming removed 4 bases from V and 0 bases from J; junction bases left unmatched: 5. The CDR3 spans 15 residues. Germline CDR1 reads SGHDT; CDR2 reads YYEEEE. This chain's CDR3 is CASSGQGWYQETQYF. CDR3 DNA sequence: TGTGCCAGCAGCGGACAGGGTTGGTACCAAGAGACCCAGTACTTC.

The rearrangement links TRBV6-2 or TRBV6-3 to TRBJ2-3, with 12 bases lining up with TRBD2. The CDR3 loop spans 15 amino acids. V lost 6 bases to trimming and J lost 6 bases; unmatched junction nucleotides: 7. Germline CDR1 is MNHEY and CDR2 is SVGEGT. CDR3 residues: CASSPGLAGRDTQYF. The CDR3 DNA reads TGTGCCAGCAGCCCCGGACTAGCGGGACGGGATACGCAGTATTTT.

The rearrangement uses TRBV29-1 and TRBJ1-4; 9 bases are a match to TRBD1. This CDR3 is built from 13 residues. Trimming took 7 bases from V and 7 from J; bases not matched to a gene: 7. Germline lookup yields CDR1 SQVTM and CDR2 ANQGSEA. CDR3 residues: CSASDRGGEKLFF. The CDR3 region has the DNA TGCAGCGCCTCGGACAGGGGCGGTGAAAAACTGTTTTTT.

The gene calls are TRBV30 and TRBJ2-3; D remains unclear. Germline V gives CDR1 GTSNPN, CDR2 SVGIG (reference sequence). This CDR3 is built from 12 residues. Trimming took off 3 bases at V and 0 bases at J, with 4 bases between the two ends. CDR3 residues: CAWSRSTDTQYF. The CDR3 DNA reads TGTGCCTGGAGCCGTAGCACAGATACGCAGTATTTT.

The CDR3 region has the DNA TGTGCCAGCAGTTTATCGGACAGGGGTGGAGCCGGGGAGCTGTTTTTT. This translates into CASSLSDRGGAGELFF. V and J are TRBV28 and TRBJ2-2; 9 bases align to TRBD1. The CDR3 totals 16 residues. J was trimmed by 6 bases and V by 1 base; bases with no gene match: 6. The germline V gene has CDR1 MDHEN and CDR2 SYDVKM.

V usage is TRBV24-1 and J usage is TRBJ2-1; TRBD1 is a possible D gene (8 bases). The CDR3 contains 17 residues. CDR1 KGHDR and CDR2 SFDVKD come from the germline V gene. Between the trimmed V and J ends, which lost 1 base and 0 bases, there was a span of 12 bases. CDR3 nucleotides: TGTGCCACCAGTGATTTACAGGGGGGGAGCTCCTACAATGAGCAGTTCTTC. Translation gives CATSDLQGGSSYNEQFF.

The V gene is TRBV7-2, the J gene TRBJ2-5; 9 bases align to TRBD2. This CDR3 region has 15 residues. CDR1 and CDR2 from the germline V gene are SGHTA and FQGNSA. V lost 5 bases to trimming and J lost 4 bases; unmatched junction nucleotides: 8. The CDR3 DNA reads as TGTGCCAGCAGCCCTACTGGGCGGGGGGGAGAGACCCAGTACTTC. It encodes CASSPTGRGGETQYF.

The J gene is TRBJ2-1, the V gene TRBV11-2; the D gene is possibly TRBD2 (6 bases). Germline V lookup: CDR1 SGHAT, CDR2 FQNNGV. V was shortened by 2 bases and J by 1 base, with 12 bases between the two germline ends. The CDR3 extends over 16 amino acids. This CDR3 is CASSLIAGYSYNEQFF. The CDR3 DNA follows: TGTGCCAGCAGCTTAATCGCGGGGTATTCCTACAATGAGCAGTTCTTC. Looking up the rest from reference TRBV11-2 and TRBJ2-1 gives the full variable domain: EAGVAQSPRYKIIEKRQSVAFWCNPISGHATLYWYQQILGQGPKLLIQFQNNGVVDDSQLPKDRFSAERLKGVDSTLKIQPAKLEDSAVYLCASSLIAGYSYNEQFFGPGTRLTVL.

This clone was seen only a few times. The rearrangement links TRBV6-1 to TRBJ1-5; D might be TRBD1 (5 bases). V dropped 0 bases and J dropped 1 base, with 10 bases sitting between them. Germline CDR1 reads MNHNS; CDR2 reads SASEGT. This CDR3 comprises 16 residues. The CDR3 region is CASSEASRQSNQPQHF. CDR3 nucleotide sequence: TGTGCCAGCAGTGAAGCGTCGCGACAGAGCAATCAGCCCCAGCATTTT.